The clone carrying this T cell receptor (beta chain) appeared a single time. J gave up 2 bases and V 6 bases, and 10 bases lay outside the gene matches. Germline V gene data show CDR1 as SQVTM and CDR2 as ANQGSEA. CDR3 length: 14 residues. TCRdb redid the calling of the 5' RACE reads with MiXCR, one entry per CDR3 protein. The sample holds a few hundred thousand distinct CDR3 sequences, under 20% seen once. This sample was included in a study of CD8 T cells in ankylosing spondylitis. Sequenced sample: blood, either unsorted or a sorted T cell fraction (not recorded which). This chain uses TRBV29-1 with TRBJ2-7, with 7 positions matching TRBD2. The clonotype comes from a male donor with ankylosing spondylitis or in good health (not recorded which). The CDR3 DNA sequence: TGCAGCGTCTTTCTAGCGGACGAACCCTACGAGCAGTACTTC. Amino acids: CSVFLADEPYEQYF.